This T cell receptor beta chain is drawn from a study of T cell repertoires in ileal Crohn's disease. Only in-frame clones appear in the TCRdb table, and some are missing; sequencing was by immunoSEQ multiplex PCR. The repertoire includes about 62,000 clones, approximately 88% of them detected once, and roughly 1.9% sits in the top ten. V trimming: 3 bases; J trimming: 5 bases; junction bases outside the gene matches: 4. Germline V gene data show CDR1 as KGHSH and CDR2 as LQKENI. This CDR3 region has 14 residues. Time point described: neoterminal ileum biopsy at postoperative endoscopy, about 6 months after surgery.

The specimen sequenced was ileal tissue. The TCR was taken from an adult with Crohn's disease. V and J are TRBV18 and TRBJ1-2, with 9 bases that match TRBD1. The CDR3 DNA reads TGTGCCAGCTCACCCGCGACAGGGGGGTATGGCTACACCTTC. It yields the protein CASSPATGGYGYTF.